This is a list of T cell receptor beta chains from one sample in a study of blood T cell repertoires in COVID-19. This table comes from immunoSEQ multiplex PCR, and its TCRdb copy is limited to in-frame clones, with some not included. The data hold fewer than 500,000 clones, with approximately 90% observed a single time. The sample consisted of PBMCs or T cells enriched from blood (not recorded which). The receptors shown here come from a man younger than 45 who had recovered from COVID-19. The CDR3 runs from the conserved cysteine through the conserved F or W. The D gene is left open where the match is weak. The size of a clone is reported for some rows only, either as once, few or many, or as a class for expanded clones.

V gene: TRBV5-1
clone size: NA
D gene: TRBD1
J gene: TRBJ1-3
CDR3 protein: CASSLEGAPGNTIYF
CDR3 DNA: TGCGCCAGCAGCTTGGAGGGGGCGCCTGGAAACACCATATATTTT

V gene: TRBV7-2
clone size: NA
D gene: NA
J gene: TRBJ2-7
CDR3 protein: CASSLATAGDEQYF
CDR3 DNA: TGTGCCAGCAGCTTAGCGACGGCAGGGGACGAGCAGTACTTC

V gene: TRBV7-9
clone size: NA
D gene: NA
J gene: TRBJ2-5
CDR3 protein: CASRPRGSRETQYF
CDR3 DNA: TGTGCCAGCCGACCCCGGGGGTCCAGGGAGACCCAGTACTTC

V gene: TRBV30
clone size: NA
D gene: TRBD1
J gene: TRBJ1-5
CDR3 protein: CAWASGQAYSNQPQHF
CDR3 DNA: TGTGCCTGGGCTTCGGGACAGGCCTATAGCAATCAGCCCCAGCATTTT

V gene: TRBV6-1
clone size: NA
D gene: NA
J gene: TRBJ2-7
CDR3 protein: CASSEGGRGDEQYF
CDR3 DNA: TGTGCCAGCAGTGAAGGTGGCAGGGGGGACGAGCAGTACTTC

V gene: TRBV14
clone size: NA
D gene: NA
J gene: TRBJ1-2
CDR3 protein: CASSPSDRLTNYGYTF
CDR3 DNA: TGTGCCAGCAGCCCCTCCGACAGGCTTACTAACTATGGCTACACCTTC

V gene: TRBV7-2
clone size: NA
D gene: TRBD1
J gene: TRBJ1-1
CDR3 protein: CASSQGQEAFF
CDR3 DNA: TGTGCCAGCAGCCAGGGACAGGAAGCTTTCTTT

V gene: TRBV24-1
clone size: once
D gene: NA
J gene: TRBJ2-3
CDR3 protein: CATSMTDTQYF
CDR3 DNA: TGTGCCACCAGCATGACAGATACGCAGTATTTT

V gene: TRBV28
clone size: NA
D gene: NA
J gene: TRBJ1-3
CDR3 protein: CASSPGVGNTIYF
CDR3 DNA: TGTGCCAGCAGTCCAGGGGTCGGAAACACCATATATTTT

V gene: TRBV29-1
clone size: once
D gene: TRBD1
J gene: TRBJ1-1
CDR3 protein: CSVLRKTWTGSGNEAFF
CDR3 DNA: TGCAGCGTTTTAAGAAAAACGTGGACAGGGTCGGGAAATGAAGCTTTCTTT

V gene: TRBV6-1
clone size: NA
D gene: TRBD1
J gene: TRBJ2-5
CDR3 protein: CASSEAVGQVGETQYF
CDR3 DNA: TGTGCCAGCAGTGAAGCGGTGGGACAGGTAGGAGAGACCCAGTACTTC

V gene: TRBV6-6
clone size: few
D gene: NA
J gene: TRBJ2-3
CDR3 protein: CASSYSGGSTDTQYF
CDR3 DNA: TGTGCCAGCAGTTACTCGGGCGGGAGCACAGATACGCAGTATTTT

V gene: TRBV18
clone size: NA
D gene: NA
J gene: TRBJ1-1
CDR3 protein: CASSVLVDTEAFF
CDR3 DNA: TGTGCCAGCTCAGTCTTAGTCGACACTGAAGCTTTCTTT

V gene: TRBV27
clone size: NA
D gene: TRBD1
J gene: TRBJ2-7
CDR3 protein: CASSRGQDGYEQYF
CDR3 DNA: TGTGCCAGCAGTCGGGGACAGGATGGCTACGAGCAGTACTTC

V gene: TRBV7-8
clone size: NA
D gene: TRBD1
J gene: TRBJ1-2
CDR3 protein: CASTIHRTGDYGYTF
CDR3 DNA: TGTGCCAGCACCATACACCGAACAGGGGACTATGGCTACACCTTC